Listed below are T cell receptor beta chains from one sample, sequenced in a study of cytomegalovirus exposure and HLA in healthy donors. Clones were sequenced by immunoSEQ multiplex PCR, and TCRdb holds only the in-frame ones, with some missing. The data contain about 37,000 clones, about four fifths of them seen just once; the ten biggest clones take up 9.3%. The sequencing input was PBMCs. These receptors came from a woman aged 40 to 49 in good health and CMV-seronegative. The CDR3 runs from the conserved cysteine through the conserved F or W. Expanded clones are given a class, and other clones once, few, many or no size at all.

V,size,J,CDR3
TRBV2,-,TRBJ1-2,CASSAVEGLGYTF
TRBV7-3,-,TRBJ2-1,CASRSGGASFDEQFF
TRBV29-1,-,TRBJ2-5,CSVGGLAGGRGETQYF
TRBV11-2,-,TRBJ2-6,CAGGTSGANVLTF
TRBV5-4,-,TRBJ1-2,CASSLKGGGVYGYTF
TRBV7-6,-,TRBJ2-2,CASSLEGQNTGELFF
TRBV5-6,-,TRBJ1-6,CASSSDRDLSSSPLHF
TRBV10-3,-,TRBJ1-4,CAISEGQGALPLFF
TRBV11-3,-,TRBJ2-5,CASSAQGNPETQYF
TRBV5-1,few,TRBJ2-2,CASSSDTYTGELFF
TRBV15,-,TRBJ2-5,CATSRKRGLLETQYF
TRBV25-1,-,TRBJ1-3,CASSATQGGGNTIYF
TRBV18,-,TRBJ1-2,CASSPRDSHNYGYTF
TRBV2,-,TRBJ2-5,CASSEAQETQYF
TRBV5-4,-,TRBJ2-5,CASSLTSGGARETQYF
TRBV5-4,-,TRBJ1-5,CASSDLSGAQHF
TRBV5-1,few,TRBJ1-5,CASSLVPDQPQHF
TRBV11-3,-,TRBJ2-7,CASSSRGAGNEQYF
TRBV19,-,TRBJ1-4,CASSPRQRGEKLFF
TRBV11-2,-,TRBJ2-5,CASSPDRQETQYF
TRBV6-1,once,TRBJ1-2,CASKLLVFYGCTF
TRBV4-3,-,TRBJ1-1,CASSYRPGQMNTEAFF
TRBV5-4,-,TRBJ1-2,CASSGSDRTNYGYTF
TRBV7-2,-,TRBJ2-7,CASSLVNNEQYF
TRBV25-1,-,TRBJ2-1,CASSEWTASYNEQFF
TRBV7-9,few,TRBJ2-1,CAGGVSSYNEQFF
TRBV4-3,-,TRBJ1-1,CASSQDRGGLREAFF
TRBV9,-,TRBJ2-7,CASSALAGGSYEQYF
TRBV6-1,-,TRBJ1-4,CASRSGGGRVEKLFF
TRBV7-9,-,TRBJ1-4,CASTGQPATNEKLFF
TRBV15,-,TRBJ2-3,CATSNRQGAGGTQYF
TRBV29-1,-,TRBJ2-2,CSGGGGQNTGELFF
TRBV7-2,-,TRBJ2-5,CASSLPQRRTGKETQYF
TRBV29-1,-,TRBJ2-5,CSVGKTAQETQYF
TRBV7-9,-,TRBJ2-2,CASSPGTRLGTGELFF
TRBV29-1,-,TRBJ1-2,CSVWGQGARGYTF
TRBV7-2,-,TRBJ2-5,CASSLVNLGQGMFGTQYF